What follows are 2 T cell receptor beta chains derived from one specimen sequenced in a study of T cell changes during pregnancy in multiple sclerosis. Repertoires were generated with immunoSEQ multiplex PCR, while TCRdb's copy carries only in-frame clones and drops some. The table has tens of thousands of clones, around 91% seen once. This specimen consisted of CD4+ T cells from peripheral blood mononuclear cells, obtained in the second trimester of pregnancy. The receptors were gathered from a female donor in good health, enrolled as a control in a pregnancy study.

V gene TRBV28 combines with J gene TRBJ2-3, with 9 bases lining up with TRBD2. Germline loops: CDR1 MDHEN, CDR2 SYDVKM. CDR3 length equals 17 residues. With 3 bases clipped from V and 1 base from J, the junction kept 8 bases outside the gene matches. The CDR3: CASSLASGVVGTDTQYF. Written as DNA, the CDR3 is TGTGCCAGCAGTTTGGCTAGCGGGGTGGTAGGCACAGATACGCAGTATTTT.

This chain joins TRBV4-2 and TRBJ1-1, with D possibly matching TRBD1 (5 bases). Trimming cost V 0 bases and J 5 bases, with 10 bases left between them. The germline CDR1 and CDR2 sequences are LGHNA and YNFKEQ. This CDR3 has 14 residues. DNA of the CDR3: TGTGCCAGCAGCCAAGATCTGGGGGGAACTGAAGCTTTCTTT. This sequence encodes CASSQDLGGTEAFF.